Below, 20 T cell receptor beta chains from the same sample are listed, as sequenced in a study of blood T cell repertoires in COVID-19 (TCRdb year 2020). The library relied on the immunoSEQ multiplex PCR assay. In TCRdb, the immuneACCESS table is reduced to in-frame sequences with V and J assigned. These tables do not hold every clone; where another copy was compared, an unresolved V gene accounts for under half, and the others remain unexplained. The sample profile shows a few hundred thousand clones; around 89% of them were found once. The ten largest make up 0.95% to 1.5% of the sample. What was sequenced was PBMCs or T cells enriched from blood (not recorded which). The origin of the receptors is a woman aged 40 to 50 with acute COVID-19.

The gene calls are TRBV2 and TRBJ1-1; 9 bases line up with TRBD1. J gave up 4 bases and V 6 bases, and 6 bases lay outside the gene matches. The germline V gene has CDR1 SNHLY and CDR2 FYNNEI. CDR3 length: 14 residues. Written as DNA, the CDR3 is TGTGCCAGCAGCGCCGGGACAGGGCCCACTGAAGCTTTCTTT. Protein: CASSAGTGPTEAFF.

The V gene is TRBV6-5, the J gene TRBJ2-7; 10 nucleotides line up with TRBD2. The CDR3 covers 13 residues. Germline assignment: CDR1 MNHEY and CDR2 SVGAGI. The trim removed 8 bases at V and 1 base at J, leaving 2 bases unmatched. Written as DNA, the CDR3 is TGTGCCAGCGCGACTAGCGGGTCCTACGAGCAGTACTTC. This codes for CASATSGSYEQYF.

This clone has a single count. The chain couples TRBV2 to TRBJ1-5; 7 nucleotides line up with TRBD1. J was trimmed by 3 bases and V by 6 bases; bases with no gene match: 2. The CDR3 is 13 amino acids. CDR1 and CDR2 (germline): SNHLY, FYNNEI. In DNA, the CDR3 is TGTGCCAGCAGGACAGGGTTCAATCAGCCCCAGCATTTT. Its protein is CASRTGFNQPQHF.

The table lists this clone with a few counts. The chain links TRBV3-1 (or the pseudogene TRBV3-2) to TRBJ2-7; possible D gene TRBD1, 6 bases. V lost 3 bases and J 3 bases, leaving 9 bases between the germline ends. This CDR3 region has 13 residues. Germline V gene sequence: CDR1 LGHDT, CDR2 YNNKEL (reference sequence). The CDR3 DNA reads TGTGCCAGCAGCCATACAGGGATCTACGAGCAGTACTTC. The encoded protein is CASSHTGIYEQYF.

The chain combines TRBV4-3 with TRBJ2-1, with 9 bases aligning to TRBD2. The V gene end was trimmed by 4 bases and the J gene end by 5 bases; junction bases not matched to a gene: 9. This CDR3 spans 16 amino acids. CDR1 LGHNA and CDR2 YSLEER come from the germline V gene. CDR3 protein: CASSRGGLAGNNEQFF. The CDR3 DNA sequence: TGCGCCAGCAGCCGAGGAGGGCTAGCGGGAAACAATGAGCAGTTCTTC.

The chain is built from TRBV5-1 and TRBJ2-1; TRBD2 agrees at 9 bases. Germline V gene data show CDR1 as SGHRS and CDR2 as YFSETQ. Losses at the gene ends were 4 bases for V and 4 bases for J; bases not matched to a gene: 12. The CDR3 has 17 amino acids. CDR3 amino acids: CASSRLAGPLQYNEQFF. The CDR3 coding sequence is TGCGCCAGCAGCCGGCTAGCGGGACCTTTGCAATACAATGAGCAGTTCTTC. Full variable domain (missing parts from reference TRBV5-1 and TRBJ2-1): KAGVTQTPRYLIKTRGQQVTLSCSPISGHRSVSWYQQTPGQGLQFLFEYFSETQRNKGNFPGRFSGRQFSNSRSEMNVSTLELGDSALYLCASSRLAGPLQYNEQFFGPGTRLTVL.

V usage is TRBV14 and J usage is TRBJ1-6; the match to TRBD1 covers 9 bases. Trimming took 4 bases from V and 10 from J; bases not matched to a gene: 2. The CDR3 totals 13 residues. Germline loops: CDR1 SGHDN, CDR2 FVKESK. In DNA, the CDR3 is TGTGCCAGCAGCCCGGGACAGGGATCACCCCTCCACTTT. Translated: CASSPGQGSPLHF.

This rearrangement joins TRBV11-3 to TRBJ2-7; D may be TRBD2 (5 bases). Germline V gene sequence: CDR1 SGHNT, CDR2 YENEEA. The CDR3 spans 13 residues. V shed 3 bases and J shed 6 bases, with 12 bases lying between them. The CDR3 is CASSFEDSGEQYV. The CDR3, as DNA: TGTGCCAGCAGCTTTGAGGACTCGGGCGAGCAGTACGTC.

The V gene is TRBV2, the J gene TRBJ1-5; 8 nucleotides agree with TRBD1. Germline V gene sequence: CDR1 SNHLY, CDR2 FYNNEI. CDR3 size: 15 residues. With 4 bases clipped from V and 2 bases from J, the junction kept 4 bases outside the gene matches. The CDR3 DNA is TGTGCCAGCAGTGCTCAGGGGGCGCGCAATCAGCCCCAGCATTTT. It specifies CASSAQGARNQPQHF.

The rearrangement uses TRBV7-8 and TRBJ1-1; TRBD1 might be the D (5 bases). CDR1 and CDR2 (germline): SGHVS, FQNEAQ. The CDR3 contains 15 residues. Between the trimmed V and J ends, which lost 2 bases and 2 bases, there was a span of 12 bases. The CDR3 reads CASSLRGRGNTEAFF. The CDR3 region has the DNA TGTGCCAGCAGCTTACGGGGGAGGGGTAACACTGAAGCTTTCTTT.

The chain couples TRBV7-2 to TRBJ1-5; 7 bases align to TRBD1. The CDR3 length is 12 residues. V was pared by 8 bases and J by 7 bases, with 5 bases of the junction left unmatched. Germline V gene lookup returns CDR1 SGHTA and CDR2 FQGNSA. The CDR3 region is CASAQGDQPQHF. CDR3 bases: TGTGCCAGCGCCCAGGGGGACCAGCCCCAGCATTTT.

The chain carries TRBV5-1 and TRBJ1-4; D remains unclear. The CDR3 spans 16 residues. The V end lost 1 base, the J end lost 5 bases, and 15 bases lay between the germline ends. The germline CDR1 and CDR2 sequences are SGHRS and YFSETQ. CDR3 protein: CASSLRGGPVNEKLFF. CDR3 coding DNA: TGCGCCAGCAGCTTGCGGGGAGGCCCTGTCAATGAAAAACTGTTTTTT. The full variable domain, rest sourced from reference TRBV5-1 and TRBJ1-4, is KAGVTQTPRYLIKTRGQQVTLSCSPISGHRSVSWYQQTPGQGLQFLFEYFSETQRNKGNFPGRFSGRQFSNSRSEMNVSTLELGDSALYLCASSLRGGPVNEKLFFGSGTQLSVL.

V gene TRBV5-1 combines with J gene TRBJ2-5; the match to TRBD1 covers 7 bases. The CDR3 consists of 14 residues. Germline V gives CDR1 SGHRS, CDR2 YFSETQ. The ends lost 0 bases at V and 5 bases at J; junction bases unmatched: 4. The CDR3, as DNA: TGCGCCAGCAGCTTGGGCAGGGGGATTGAGACCCAGTACTTC. Protein product: CASSLGRGIETQYF.

This chain uses TRBV4-3 with TRBJ2-1; TRBD2 might be the D (6 bases). The CDR3 loop spans 17 amino acids. Trimming took 7 bases from V and 8 from J, leaving 27 bases between them. Per germline, CDR1 LGHNA and CDR2 YSLEER. CDR3 DNA sequence: TGCGCCAGCATGCGGCCTGGAAAGCGGGCCAGAGTGCATGAGCAGTTCTTC. This encodes CASMRPGKRARVHEQFF.

This chain joins TRBV15 and TRBJ2-3, with D possibly TRBD2 on 5 matching bases. The CDR3 loop spans 14 amino acids. The V gene lost 8 bases and the J gene lost 0 bases, with 12 bases spanning the gap. CDR1 and CDR2 from the germline V gene are LNHNV and YYDKDF (reference sequence). Written as DNA, the CDR3 is TGTGCCACCGAGGAGGAATCTAGCACAGATACGCAGTATTTT. Translating gives CATEEESSTDTQYF.

This chain connects TRBV5-8 to TRBJ1-6; D gene unclear. Between the trimmed V and J ends, which lost 2 bases and 9 bases, there was a span of 12 bases. The CDR3 is 14 residues long. Per the germline V gene, CDR1 is SGHTS and CDR2 is YDEGEE. This chain's CDR3 is CASSFLETFSPLHF. The CDR3 nucleotides are TGTGCCAGCAGCTTTCTCGAGACATTTTCACCCCTCCACTTT.

This clone was detected once. The chain combines TRBV27 with TRBJ2-3; 13 nucleotides agree with TRBD2. Unmatched junction bases numbered 11, after V lost 7 bases and J lost 4 bases. CDR3 length: 17 amino acids. CDR1 is MNHEY, CDR2 SMNVEV, per germline (reference sequence). CDR3 in DNA: TGTGCCAGCACTACAACTAGCGGGAGGGACTTTCCAGATACGCAGTATTTT. Amino acids: CASTTTSGRDFPDTQYF.

A single count supports this clone. The chain combines TRBV28 with TRBJ2-7; 11 positions agree with TRBD2. The CDR3 spans 15 residues. J lost 7 bases, V lost 4 bases, and 9 bases had no gene match. CDR1 is MDHEN, CDR2 SYDVKM, per germline. DNA of the CDR3: TGTGCCAGCAGTTCCTGGACTAGCGGGCCGGGAGAGCAGTACTTC. Its translation: CASSSWTSGPGEQYF.

This chain uses TRBV6-5 with TRBJ2-1, with D possibly matching TRBD2 (5 bases). V gave up 6 bases and J gave up 4 bases, with 13 bases separating them. This CDR3 comprises 14 residues. Germline V lookup: CDR1 MNHEY, CDR2 SVGAGI. CDR3 in DNA: TGTGCCAGCAGCAACAGCGGAATTTACAATGAGCAGTTCTTC. Translating it yields CASSNSGIYNEQFF.

This chain connects TRBV28 to TRBJ2-3; TRBD1 matches at 9 bases. The V segment lost 4 bases and the J segment 1 base; nucleotides outside the gene matches: 12. The V gene's germline CDR1 is MDHEN and CDR2 SYDVKM. This CDR3 region has 18 residues. The CDR3 DNA follows: TGTGCCAGCAGTTCCCCAACCGGGGACAGGGCGGGCACAGATACGCAGTATTTT. Protein product: CASSSPTGDRAGTDTQYF.